This T cell receptor (beta chain) was found in a study of blood T cell repertoires in COVID-19. Per the original methods: From reference gene primer amplification, estimates of nucleated cell counts were derived. TCRdb's copy holds only in-frame clones and misses some; the assay was immunoSEQ multiplex PCR. V, J and clone size are taken as reported in that table, and D and trimming were inferred from the DNA itself. Found here are about 280,000 clones, roughly 90% of them singletons; the top ten hold around 1.7%. Ages ranged from about 18 to 89 years, with residence in about 24 US areas. Germline CDR1 is SGHNT and CDR2 is YYREEE (reference sequence). The CDR3 has 14 amino acids. As for this clone: Compared with germline, one end of the junction differs, possibly owing to a read error.

The genes are TRBV5-4 and TRBJ2-7, with a weak D call TRBD2 (5 bases). Source material: PBMCs or T cells enriched from blood (not recorded which). This clonotype was obtained from a woman between 18 and 29 years old with acute COVID-19. The CDR3 region is CANSGTGKPYEQYF. The CDR3, as DNA: TGTGCCAACAGCGGTACGGGGAAACCCTACGAGCAGTACTTC. Filled out from reference TRBV5-4 and TRBJ2-7, the complete variable domain reads ETGVTQSPTHLIKTRGQQVTLRCSSQSGHNTVSWYQQALGQGPQFIFQYYREEENGRGNFPPRFSGLQFPNYSSELNVNALELDDSALYLCANSGTGKPYEQYFGPGTRLTVT.